This T cell receptor (beta chain) comes out of a study of beta chain features in type 1 diabetes. Study background: Across all samples, roughly 100,000,000 sorted cells were examined.

TCRB transcripts that were expressed got sequenced, as all of the isolated RNA had been reverse transcribed. Roughly 3.6 million reads on average were seen across naive, central memory and regulatory T cell samples. Profiling relied on immunoSEQ multiplex PCR, and the TCRdb table lists in-frame clones only, not all of them. Of 810,000 or so clones listed, 15% to 20% were seen once; the top ten hold 0.023%. A CD45RO/CCR7/CD25/CD127/CD95/CD27 panel sorted naive, central memory, regulatory and stem cell-like memory CD4+ cells. The sequence was collected from a woman aged 18-29 years in good health. The sample taken for sequencing was naive CD4+ T cells from blood.

The chain's CDR3 is CASSSMTGAGKIQYF. The CDR3 DNA follows: TGCGCCAGCAGCTCGATGACAGGGGCCGGAAAAATCCAGTACTTC. The gene calls are TRBV5-1 and TRBJ2-5; 8 nucleotides line up with TRBD1. This CDR3 is built from 15 residues. The V gene end was trimmed by 3 bases and the J gene end by 10 bases; junction bases not matched to a gene: 14. Germline-derived CDR1 and CDR2 are SGHRS and YFSETQ.